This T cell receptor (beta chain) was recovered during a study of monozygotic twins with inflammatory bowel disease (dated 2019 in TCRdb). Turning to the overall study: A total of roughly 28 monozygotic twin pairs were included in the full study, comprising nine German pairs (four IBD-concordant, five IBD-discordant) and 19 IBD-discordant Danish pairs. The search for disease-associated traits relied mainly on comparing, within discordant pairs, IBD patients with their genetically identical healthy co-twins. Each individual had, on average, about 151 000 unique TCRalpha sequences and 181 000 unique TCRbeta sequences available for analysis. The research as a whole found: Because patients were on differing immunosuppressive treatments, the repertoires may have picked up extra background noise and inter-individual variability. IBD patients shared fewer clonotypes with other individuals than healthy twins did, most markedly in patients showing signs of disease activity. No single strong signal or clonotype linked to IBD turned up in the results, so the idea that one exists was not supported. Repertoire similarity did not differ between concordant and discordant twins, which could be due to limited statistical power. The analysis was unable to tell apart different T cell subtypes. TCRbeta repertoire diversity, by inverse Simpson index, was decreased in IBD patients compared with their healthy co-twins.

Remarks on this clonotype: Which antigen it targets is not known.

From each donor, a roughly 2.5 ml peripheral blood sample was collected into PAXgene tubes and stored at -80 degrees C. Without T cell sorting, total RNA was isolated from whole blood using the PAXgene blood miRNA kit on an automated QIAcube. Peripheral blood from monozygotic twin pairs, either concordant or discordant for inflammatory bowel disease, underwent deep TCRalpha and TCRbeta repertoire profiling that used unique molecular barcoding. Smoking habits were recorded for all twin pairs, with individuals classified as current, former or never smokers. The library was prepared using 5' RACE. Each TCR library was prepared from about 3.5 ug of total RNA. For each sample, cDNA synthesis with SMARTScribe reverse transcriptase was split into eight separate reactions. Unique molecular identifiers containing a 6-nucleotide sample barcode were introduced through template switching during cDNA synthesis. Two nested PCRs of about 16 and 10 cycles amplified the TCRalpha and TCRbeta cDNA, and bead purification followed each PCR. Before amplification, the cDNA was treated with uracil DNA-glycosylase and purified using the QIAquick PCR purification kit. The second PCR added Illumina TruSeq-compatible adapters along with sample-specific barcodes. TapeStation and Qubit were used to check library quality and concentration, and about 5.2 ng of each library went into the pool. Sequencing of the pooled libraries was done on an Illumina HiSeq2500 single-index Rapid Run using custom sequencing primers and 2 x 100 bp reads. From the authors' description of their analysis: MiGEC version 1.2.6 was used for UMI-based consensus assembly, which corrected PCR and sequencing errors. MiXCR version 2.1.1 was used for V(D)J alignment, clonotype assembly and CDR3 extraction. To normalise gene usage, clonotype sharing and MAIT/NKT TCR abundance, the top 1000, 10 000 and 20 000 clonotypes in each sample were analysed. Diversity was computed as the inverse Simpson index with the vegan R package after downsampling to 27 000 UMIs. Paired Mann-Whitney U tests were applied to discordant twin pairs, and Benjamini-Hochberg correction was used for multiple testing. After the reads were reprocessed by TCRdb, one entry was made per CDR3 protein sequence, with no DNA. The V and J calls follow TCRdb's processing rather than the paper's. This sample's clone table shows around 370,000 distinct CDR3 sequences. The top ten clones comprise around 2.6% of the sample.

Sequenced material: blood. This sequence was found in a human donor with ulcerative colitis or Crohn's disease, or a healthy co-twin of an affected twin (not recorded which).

The CDR3 region has the sequence CASSFQIWRGGKETQYF. The rearranged segments are TRBV12-3 or TRBV12-4 and TRBJ2-5; TCRdb gives TRBD2 as the D gene, but with no DNA this cannot be confirmed. The CDR3 holds 17 amino acids from the cysteine to the phenylalanine. The nucleotide record is missing.